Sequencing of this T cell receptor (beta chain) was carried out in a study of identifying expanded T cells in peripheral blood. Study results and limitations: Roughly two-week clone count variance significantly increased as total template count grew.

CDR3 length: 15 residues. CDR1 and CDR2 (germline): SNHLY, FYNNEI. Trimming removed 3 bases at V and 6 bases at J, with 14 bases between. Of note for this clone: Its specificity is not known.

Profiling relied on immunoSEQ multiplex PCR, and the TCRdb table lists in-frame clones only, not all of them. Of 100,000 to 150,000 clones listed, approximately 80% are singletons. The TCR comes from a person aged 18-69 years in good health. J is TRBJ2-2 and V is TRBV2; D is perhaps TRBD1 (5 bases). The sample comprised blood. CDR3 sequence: CASSDPSSGPGELFF. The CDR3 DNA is TGTGCCAGCAGTGACCCCTCTTCAGGGCCCGGGGAGCTGTTTTTT.